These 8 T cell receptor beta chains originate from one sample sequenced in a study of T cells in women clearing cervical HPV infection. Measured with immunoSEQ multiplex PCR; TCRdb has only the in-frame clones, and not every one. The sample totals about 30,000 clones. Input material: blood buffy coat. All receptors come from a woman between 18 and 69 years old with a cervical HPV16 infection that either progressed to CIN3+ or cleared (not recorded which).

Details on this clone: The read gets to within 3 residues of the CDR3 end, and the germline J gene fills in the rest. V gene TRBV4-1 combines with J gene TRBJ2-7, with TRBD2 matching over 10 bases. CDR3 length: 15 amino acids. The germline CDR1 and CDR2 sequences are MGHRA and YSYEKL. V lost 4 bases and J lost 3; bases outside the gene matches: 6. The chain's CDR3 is CASSPSGTSDYEQYF. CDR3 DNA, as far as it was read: TGCGCCAGCAGCCCGTCCGGGACTAGCGACTACGAG.

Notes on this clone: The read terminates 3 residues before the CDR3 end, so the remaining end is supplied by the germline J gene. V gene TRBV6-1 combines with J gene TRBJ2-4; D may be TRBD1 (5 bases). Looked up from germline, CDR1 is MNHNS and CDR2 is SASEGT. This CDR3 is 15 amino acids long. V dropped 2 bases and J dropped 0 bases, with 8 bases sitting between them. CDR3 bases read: TGTGCCAGCAGTGAACAGGGTCTAGCCAAAAACATT. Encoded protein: CASSEQGLAKNI. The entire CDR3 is CASSEQGLAKNIQYF.

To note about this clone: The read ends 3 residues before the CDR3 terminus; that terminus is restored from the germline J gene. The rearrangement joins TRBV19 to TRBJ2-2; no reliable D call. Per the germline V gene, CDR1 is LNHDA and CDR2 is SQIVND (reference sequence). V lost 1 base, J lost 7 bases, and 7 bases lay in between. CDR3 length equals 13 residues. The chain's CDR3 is CASSIGAFGELFF. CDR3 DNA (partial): TGTGCCAGTAGTATAGGCGCCTTCGGGGAG.

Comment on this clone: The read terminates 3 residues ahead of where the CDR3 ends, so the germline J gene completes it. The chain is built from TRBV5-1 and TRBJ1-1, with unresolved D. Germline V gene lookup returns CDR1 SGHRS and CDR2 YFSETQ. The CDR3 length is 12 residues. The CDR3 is CASSLEPLEAFF. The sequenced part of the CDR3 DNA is TGCGCCAGCAGCTTGGAGCCACTCGAA.

CDR3 residues: CASSLDRGHEQFF. CDR3 DNA (partial): TGTGCCAGCAGCTTAGACAGGGGACATGAG. The gene calls are TRBV11-2 and TRBJ2-1, with D possibly being TRBD1 (6 bases). From the germline J gene comes the end of the CDR3, since the read stops 3 residues before it. The CDR3 has 13 amino acids. Trimming took off 0 bases at V and 8 bases at J, with 8 bases between the two ends. Germline-derived CDR1 and CDR2 are SGHAT and FQNNGV.

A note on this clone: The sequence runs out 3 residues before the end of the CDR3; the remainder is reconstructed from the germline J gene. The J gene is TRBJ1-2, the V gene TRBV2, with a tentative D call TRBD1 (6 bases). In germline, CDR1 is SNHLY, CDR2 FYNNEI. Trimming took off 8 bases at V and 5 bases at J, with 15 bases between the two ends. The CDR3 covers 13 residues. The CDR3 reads CASHTDSQYGYTF. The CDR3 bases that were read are TGTGCCAGCCATACGGACAGTCAATATGGC.

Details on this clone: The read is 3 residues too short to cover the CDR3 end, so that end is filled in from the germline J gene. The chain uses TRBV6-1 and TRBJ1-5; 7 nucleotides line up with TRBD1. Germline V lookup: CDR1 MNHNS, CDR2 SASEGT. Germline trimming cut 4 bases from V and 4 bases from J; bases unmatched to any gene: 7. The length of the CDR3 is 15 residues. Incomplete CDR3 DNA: TGTGCCAGCAGTGCTCAGGGGGTGCGGAATCAGCCC. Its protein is CASSAQGVRNQP. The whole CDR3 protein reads CASSAQGVRNQPQHF.

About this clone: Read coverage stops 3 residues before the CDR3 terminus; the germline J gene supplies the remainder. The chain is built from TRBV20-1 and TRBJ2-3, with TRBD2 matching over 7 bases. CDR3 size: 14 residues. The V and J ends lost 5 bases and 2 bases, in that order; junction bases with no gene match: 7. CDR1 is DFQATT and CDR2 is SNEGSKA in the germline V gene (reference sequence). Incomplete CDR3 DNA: TGCAGTGCTCCTCGGGGACTACCCACAGATACG. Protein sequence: CSAPRGLPTDT. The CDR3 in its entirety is CSAPRGLPTDTQYF.